These 21 T cell receptor beta chains came from one sample sequenced in a study of T cells after yellow fever vaccination. TCRdb ran MiXCR on the 5' RACE reads and lists one entry per CDR3 protein. This table has more than 65,000 distinct CDR3 sequences, 10% to 15% appearing once. The sample in question was CD8+ T cells not binding an NS4B(214-222) dextramer, sorted from PBMCs, obtained roughly 20 days after the first yellow fever vaccination. The receptor set was obtained from a man aged 18 to 30 who received the YFV17D yellow fever vaccine.

This clonotype was observed a few times. The rearrangement joins TRBV6-2 or TRBV6-3 to TRBJ2-1; TRBD2 agrees at 7 bases. The CDR3 loop spans 11 amino acids. The V and J ends lost 6 bases and 7 bases, in that order; junction bases with no gene match: 0. The germline gives CDR1 MNHEY, CDR2 SVGEGT. CDR3 region: CASRAGNEQFF. The CDR3 DNA follows: TGTGCCAGCAGAGCGGGGAATGAGCAGTTCTTC.

At least ten counts were recorded for this clonotype. The V call is TRBV2, the J call TRBJ2-2; possibly TRBD2 for D (5 bases). Germline V CDR1 and CDR2: SNHLY, FYNNEI. V was clipped by 0 bases and J by 0 bases, with 8 bases between them. CDR3 size: 16 residues. The CDR3 nucleotides read TGTGCCAGCAGTGAAGCGATGGGAGCGAACACCGGGGAGCTGTTTTTT. Translated: CASSEAMGANTGELFF.

This chain connects TRBV6-5 to TRBJ1-1; D gene uncertain. Germline loops: CDR1 MNHEY, CDR2 SVGAGI. This CDR3 has 14 amino acids. V was trimmed by 2 bases and J by 1 base, leaving 8 bases between them. The CDR3 loop is CASSYLLGNTEAFF. Here the CDR3 DNA reads TGTGCCAGCAGTTACCTATTGGGGAACACTGAAGCTTTCTTT.

The chain is built from TRBV20-1 and TRBJ2-7, with a possible D match to TRBD2 (5 bases). Trimming took 1 base from V and 7 from J, leaving 11 bases between them. This CDR3 is 12 amino acids long. Germline V lookup: CDR1 DFQATT, CDR2 SNEGSKA (reference sequence). The CDR3 region has the DNA TGCAGTGCTAGAGTGGCAGGAGGAGAGCAGTACGTC. Its protein product is CSARVAGGEQYV.

V gene TRBV3-1 combines with J gene TRBJ2-7; 8 positions agree with TRBD2. This CDR3 has 16 amino acids. The ends lost 1 base at V and 0 bases at J; junction bases unmatched: 5. The germline V gene has CDR1 LGHDT and CDR2 YNNKEL (reference sequence). In nucleotides, the CDR3 is TGTGCCAGCAGCCAAGTGTACGGGACTAGCTCCTACGAGCAGTACTTC. The encoded protein is CASSQVYGTSSYEQYF.

This clonotype was seen repeatedly, ten times or more. The gene calls are TRBV12-3 or TRBV12-4 and TRBJ2-1, with D perhaps matching TRBD1 (5 bases). Trimming took off 3 bases at V and 3 bases at J, with 12 bases between the two ends. The CDR3 spans 15 residues. The CDR3 coding sequence is TGTGCCAGCAGTTTCCCAGGGATCGACTACAATGAGCAGTTCTTC. This gives the protein CASSFPGIDYNEQFF.

V usage is TRBV29-1 and J usage is TRBJ1-3, with D possibly matching TRBD1 (5 bases). The germline gives CDR1 SQVTM, CDR2 ANQGSEA. The CDR3 extends over 18 amino acids. The V gene lost 0 bases and the J gene lost 0 bases, with 18 bases spanning the gap. As DNA, the CDR3 is TGCAGCGTTGAAGAGTTAGTGTCCGACAGCAGCTCTGGAAACACCATATATTTT. Translating gives CSVEELVSDSSSGNTIYF. The whole variable domain, filled in from reference TRBV29-1 and TRBJ1-3, reads SAVISQKPSRDICQRGTSLTIQCQVDSQVTMMFWYRQQPGQSLTLIATANQGSEATYESGFVIDKFPISRPNLTFSTLTVSNMSPEDSSIYLCSVEELVSDSSSGNTIYFGEGSWLTVV.

The chain combines TRBV5-6 with TRBJ2-5; D is ambiguous. The CDR3 length is 13 residues. V gave up 3 bases and J gave up 1 base, with 7 bases separating them. Germline V lookup: CDR1 SGHDT, CDR2 YYEEEE. CDR3 residues: CASSSTLQETQYF. In DNA, the CDR3 is TGTGCCAGCAGCTCAACTCTCCAAGAGACCCAGTACTTC.

The sample holds many counts of this clonotype. CDR3 nucleotides: TGTGCCAGCAGCTTATTTGAGAGGTCCCAAGAGACCCAGTACTTC. Protein sequence: CASSLFERSQETQYF. The chain recombines TRBV7-8 with TRBJ2-5; no definite D call. This CDR3 has 15 residues. Per the germline V gene, CDR1 is SGHVS and CDR2 is FQNEAQ. V shed 2 bases and J shed 1 base, with 11 bases lying between them. The complete variable domain, with remaining parts taken from reference TRBV7-8 and TRBJ2-5, reads GAGVSQSPRYKVAKRGQDVALRCDPISGHVSLFWYQQALGQGPEFLTYFQNEAQLDKSGLPSDRFFAERPEGSVSTLKIQRTQQEDSAVYLCASSLFERSQETQYFGPGTRLLVL.

The chain links TRBV19 to TRBJ2-5; D uncertain. CDR1 is LNHDA, CDR2 SQIVND, per germline (reference sequence). This CDR3 has 13 amino acids. Deletions cut 5 bases from V and 0 bases from J, with 7 bases between. The CDR3 spells CASSLVDQETQYF. As DNA, the CDR3 is TGTGCCAGTAGTTTGGTGGACCAAGAGACCCAGTACTTC.

The V and J genes are TRBV12-3 or TRBV12-4 and TRBJ2-7, with unresolved D. The CDR3 length is 14 residues. Trimming stripped 2 bases from V and 7 bases from J, with 15 bases between. The CDR3 sequence: CASSLIGPVGEQYF. The CDR3 DNA reads TGTGCCAGCAGTTTAATAGGGCCCGTGGGAGAGCAGTACTTC.

This clonotype was counted between two and nine times. V usage is TRBV10-2 and J usage is TRBJ2-4, with 12 positions matching TRBD1. The CDR3 loop spans 15 amino acids. Trimming at V came to 6 bases and at J to 3 bases, leaving 3 bases not matched to a gene. Germline V gene data show CDR1 as WSHSY and CDR2 as SAAADI. The CDR3 sequence: CASRGQGADKNIQYF. As DNA, the CDR3 is TGCGCCAGCAGGGGACAGGGGGCTGACAAAAACATTCAGTACTTC.

This clonotype showed up just a few times. The chain joins TRBV27 to TRBJ1-2, with 7 bases aligning to TRBD1. V lost 3 bases, J lost 7 bases, and 8 bases stayed unmatched. The V gene's germline CDR1 is MNHEY and CDR2 SMNVEV (reference sequence). This CDR3 has 14 amino acids. The CDR3 DNA reads as TGTGCCAGCAGTTTCACAGGGGTTCACGGTGGCTACACCTTC. The encoded protein is CASSFTGVHGGYTF.

The chain recombines TRBV5-1 with TRBJ2-1; 10 positions match TRBD2. The J segment lost 6 bases and the V segment lost 5 bases, leaving 11 bases of the junction unmatched. Germline loops: CDR1 SGHRS, CDR2 YFSETQ. The CDR3 sequence is 16 residues long. CDR3 DNA: TGCGCCAGCAGTTCTAGCGGGGGCCCTGGGGGCAATGAGCAGTTCTTC. It yields the protein CASSSSGGPGGNEQFF.

J is TRBJ2-5 and V is TRBV11-2; the D is unclear. Germline CDR1 is SGHAT and CDR2 is FQNNGV. The CDR3 has 14 amino acids. Between the trimmed V and J ends, which lost 1 base and 0 bases, there was a span of 6 bases. CDR3 bases: TGTGCCAGCAGCTTAGCTCCGGACCAAGAGACCCAGTACTTC. Its translation is CASSLAPDQETQYF.

The chain employs TRBV9 and TRBJ2-7, with 7 bases matching TRBD2. Looked up from germline, CDR1 is SGDLS and CDR2 is YYNGEE. This CDR3 comprises 13 residues. The V and J ends lost 2 bases and 6 bases, in that order; junction bases with no gene match: 5. The chain's CDR3 is CASSVGERGEQYF. The CDR3 nucleotides read TGTGCCAGCAGCGTTGGTGAGCGGGGCGAGCAGTACTTC.

This chain links TRBV7-9 with TRBJ1-3, with 7 nucleotides matching TRBD1. This CDR3 is 14 amino acids long. Unmatched junction bases numbered 6, after V lost 7 bases and J lost 3 bases. The germline V gene encodes CDR1 SEHNR and CDR2 FQNEAQ (reference sequence). In DNA form, the CDR3 reads TGTGCCAGCAACGACAGGGTCGGTGGAAACACCATATATTTT. This translates into CASNDRVGGNTIYF. Full variable domain (outside the CDR3, taken from reference TRBV7-9 and TRBJ1-3): DTGVSQNPRHKITKRGQNVTFRCDPISEHNRLYWYRQTLGQGPEFLTYFQNEAQLEKSRLLSDRFSAERPKGSFSTLEIQRTEQGDSAMYLCASNDRVGGNTIYFGEGSWLTVV.

This clonotype has just a few counts. The chain employs TRBV5-1 and TRBJ2-2; TRBD1 is a possible D gene (6 bases). This CDR3 is built from 15 residues. Trimming took off 0 bases at V and 8 bases at J, with 14 bases between the two ends. Germline CDR1 reads SGHRS; CDR2 reads YFSETQ. This chain's CDR3 is CASSLAIQGVGELFF. The CDR3 DNA sequence: TGCGCCAGCAGCTTGGCCATACAGGGTGTTGGGGAGCTGTTTTTT.

This chain links TRBV5-1 with TRBJ1-2; D unresolved. The CDR3 has 12 residues. The germline V and J ends were trimmed by 0 bases and 5 bases, with 5 bases remaining between them. The germline gives CDR1 SGHRS, CDR2 YFSETQ. As DNA, the CDR3 is TGCGCCAGCAGCTTGGCCGGTTATGGCTACACCTTC. Its translation is CASSLAGYGYTF.

The sample holds a few counts of this clonotype. The chain couples TRBV4-3 to TRBJ2-5; 12 bases fit TRBD2. After removal of 0 bases from V and 5 bases from J, the junction contained 13 bases not matched to a gene. Germline CDR1 is LGHNA and CDR2 is YSLEER. The CDR3 is 19 residues long. In DNA form, the CDR3 reads TGCGCCAGCAGCCAAGAGTTTATCCGACTAGCGGGGGTGCAGGAGACCCAGTACTTC. Encoded protein: CASSQEFIRLAGVQETQYF.

This clonotype occurred a few times. Germline and junction disagree at one end, which may indicate a read error. The chain recombines TRBV7-7 with TRBJ1-1; weak D call: TRBD1 (5 bases). This CDR3 comprises 13 residues. Germline loops: CDR1 SSHAT, CDR2 FNYEAQ (reference sequence). Here the CDR3 reads CASSRDSNTEAFF. The CDR3 DNA sequence: TGTGCTAGCAGCCGAGACAGCAACACTGAAGCTTTCTTT.